This TCR beta chain was identified in a study of cytomegalovirus exposure and HLA in healthy donors. Libraries were prepared by immunoSEQ multiplex PCR; TCRdb keeps only in-frame clonotypes and omits some of them. The sample comprises under 300,000 clones, roughly 90% of which are singletons, and approximately 0.34% rests with the top ten. The study, taken as a whole, reports: The finding came from a later analysis; first-cohort TCR clusters tended to co-occur in the 90 to 150 validation repertoires. As was reported, the classifier diagnosed cytomegalovirus status with high specificity and sensitivity.

The trim removed 6 bases at V and 7 bases at J, leaving 10 bases unmatched. Germline V gives CDR1 SNHLY, CDR2 FYNNEI. The CDR3 contains 15 residues. On this clone: Antigen specificity is unknown.

The donors were part of the validation cohort of 100 to 150 subjects. That cohort was separate from the first cohort, which comprised 500 to 850 subjects. The V and J genes are TRBV2 and TRBJ2-2, with 8 bases fitting TRBD2. The TCR was taken from a woman aged 18-29 years in good health and CMV-seronegative. Source material: PBMCs. The CDR3 reads CASRNTGTRVGELFF. Written as DNA, the CDR3 is TGTGCCAGCAGAAACACCGGGACTAGGGTCGGGGAGCTGTTTTTT.